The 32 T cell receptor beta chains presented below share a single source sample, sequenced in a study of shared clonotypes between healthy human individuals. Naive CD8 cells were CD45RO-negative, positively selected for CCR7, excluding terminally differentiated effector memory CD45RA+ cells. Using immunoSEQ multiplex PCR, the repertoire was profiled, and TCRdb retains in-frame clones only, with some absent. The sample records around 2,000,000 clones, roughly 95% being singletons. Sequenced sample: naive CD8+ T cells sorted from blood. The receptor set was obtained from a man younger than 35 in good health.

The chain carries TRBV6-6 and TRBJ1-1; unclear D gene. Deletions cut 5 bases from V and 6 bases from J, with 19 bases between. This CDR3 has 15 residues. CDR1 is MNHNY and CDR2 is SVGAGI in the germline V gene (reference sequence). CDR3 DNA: TGTGCCAGCAGTACCAAGATCGACTTCGGCCCTGAAGCTTTCTTT. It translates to CASSTKIDFGPEAFF.

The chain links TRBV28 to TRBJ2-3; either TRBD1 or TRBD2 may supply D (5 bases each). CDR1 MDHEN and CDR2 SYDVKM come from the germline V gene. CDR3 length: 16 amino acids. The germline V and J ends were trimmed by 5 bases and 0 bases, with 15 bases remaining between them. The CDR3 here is CASSPPGTASTDTQYF. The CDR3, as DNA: TGTGCCAGCAGTCCTCCGGGGACGGCTAGCACAGATACGCAGTATTTT.

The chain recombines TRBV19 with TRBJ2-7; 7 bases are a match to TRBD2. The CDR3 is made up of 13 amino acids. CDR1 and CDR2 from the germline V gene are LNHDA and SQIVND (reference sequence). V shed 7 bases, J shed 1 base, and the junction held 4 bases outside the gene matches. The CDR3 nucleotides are TGTGCCAGTAACGGCGGGGGATCCTACGAGCAGTACTTC. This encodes CASNGGGSYEQYF.

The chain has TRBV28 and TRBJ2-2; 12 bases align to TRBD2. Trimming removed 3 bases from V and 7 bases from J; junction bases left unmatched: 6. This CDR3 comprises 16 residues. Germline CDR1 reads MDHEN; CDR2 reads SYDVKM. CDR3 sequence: CASSFLLAGGGGELFF. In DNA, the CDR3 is TGTGCCAGCAGTTTTTTACTAGCGGGGGGCGGCGGGGAGCTGTTTTTT.

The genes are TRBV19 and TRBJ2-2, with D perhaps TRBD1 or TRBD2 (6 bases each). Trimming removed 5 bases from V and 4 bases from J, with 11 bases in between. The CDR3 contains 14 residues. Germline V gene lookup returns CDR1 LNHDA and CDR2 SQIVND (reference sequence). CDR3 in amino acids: CASSPTGATGELFF. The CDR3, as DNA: TGTGCCAGTAGTCCGACGGGGGCCACCGGGGAGCTGTTTTTT.

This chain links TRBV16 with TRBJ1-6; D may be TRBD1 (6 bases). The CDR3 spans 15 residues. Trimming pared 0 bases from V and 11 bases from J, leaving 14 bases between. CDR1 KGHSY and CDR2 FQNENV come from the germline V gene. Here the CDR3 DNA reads TGTGCCAGCAGCCAATCGAAAGGGGGAGCTACACCCCTCCACTTT. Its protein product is CASSQSKGGATPLHF.

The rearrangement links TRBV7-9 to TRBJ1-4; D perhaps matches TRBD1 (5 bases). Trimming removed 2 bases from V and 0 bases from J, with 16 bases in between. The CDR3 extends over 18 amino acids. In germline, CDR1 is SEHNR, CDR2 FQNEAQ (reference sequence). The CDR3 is CASSLLGRGDATNEKLFF. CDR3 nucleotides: TGTGCCAGCAGCTTATTGGGTAGGGGAGACGCAACTAATGAAAAACTGTTTTTT.

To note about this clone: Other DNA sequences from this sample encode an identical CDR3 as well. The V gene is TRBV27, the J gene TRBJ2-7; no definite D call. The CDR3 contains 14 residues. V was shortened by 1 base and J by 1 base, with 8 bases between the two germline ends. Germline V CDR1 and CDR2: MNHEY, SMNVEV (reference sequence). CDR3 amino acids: CASSLFAGSYEQYF. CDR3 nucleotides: TGTGCCAGCAGTTTATTCGCCGGATCCTACGAGCAGTACTTC.

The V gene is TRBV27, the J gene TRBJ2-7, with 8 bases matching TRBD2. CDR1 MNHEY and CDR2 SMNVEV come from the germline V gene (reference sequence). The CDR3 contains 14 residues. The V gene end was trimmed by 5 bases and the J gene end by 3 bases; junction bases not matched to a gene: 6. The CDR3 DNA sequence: TGTGCCAGCAGTAACTCCGGGACTAGCTACGAGCAGTACTTC. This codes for CASSNSGTSYEQYF.

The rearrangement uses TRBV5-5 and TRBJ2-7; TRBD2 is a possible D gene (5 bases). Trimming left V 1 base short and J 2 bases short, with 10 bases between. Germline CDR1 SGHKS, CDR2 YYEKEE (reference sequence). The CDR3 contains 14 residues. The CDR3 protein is CASSLIGGTYEQYF. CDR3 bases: TGTGCCAGCAGCTTGATTGGAGGAACCTACGAGCAGTACTTC.

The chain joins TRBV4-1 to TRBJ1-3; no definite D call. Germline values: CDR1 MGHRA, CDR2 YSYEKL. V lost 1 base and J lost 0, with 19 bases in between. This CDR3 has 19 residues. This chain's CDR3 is CASSQATGILLLSGNTIYF. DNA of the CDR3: TGCGCCAGCAGCCAAGCGACGGGGATCCTCCTCCTCTCTGGAAACACCATATATTTT.

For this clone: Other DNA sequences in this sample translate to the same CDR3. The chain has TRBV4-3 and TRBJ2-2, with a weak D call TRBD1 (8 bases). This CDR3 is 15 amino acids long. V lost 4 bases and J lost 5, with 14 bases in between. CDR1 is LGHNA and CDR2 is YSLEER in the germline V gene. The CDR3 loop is CASSPGQGGTGELFF. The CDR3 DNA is TGCGCCAGCAGCCCCGGACAGGGAGGGACCGGGGAGCTGTTTTTT.

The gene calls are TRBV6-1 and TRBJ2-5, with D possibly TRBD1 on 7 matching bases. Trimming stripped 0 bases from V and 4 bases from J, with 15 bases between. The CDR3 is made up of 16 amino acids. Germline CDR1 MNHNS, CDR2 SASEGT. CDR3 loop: CASSEAGGGLGETQYF. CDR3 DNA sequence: TGTGCCAGCAGTGAAGCTGGAGGGGGCTTAGGAGAGACCCAGTACTTC.

The chain's CDR3 is CSVEDSYLQYF. The CDR3, as DNA: TGCAGCGTTGAAGACTCCTACCTGCAGTATTTT. The chain employs TRBV29-1 and TRBJ2-3; D unclear. This CDR3 spans 11 amino acids. CDR1 and CDR2 (germline): SQVTM, ANQGSEA. Between the trimmed V and J ends, which lost 0 bases and 11 bases, there was a span of 9 bases.

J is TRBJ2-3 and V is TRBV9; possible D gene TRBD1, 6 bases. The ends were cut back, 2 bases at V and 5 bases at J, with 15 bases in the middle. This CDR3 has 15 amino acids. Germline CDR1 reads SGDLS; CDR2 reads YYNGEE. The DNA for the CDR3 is TGTGCCAGCAGCGTCGGGACATCCGACCTAGATACGCAGTATTTT. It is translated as CASSVGTSDLDTQYF.

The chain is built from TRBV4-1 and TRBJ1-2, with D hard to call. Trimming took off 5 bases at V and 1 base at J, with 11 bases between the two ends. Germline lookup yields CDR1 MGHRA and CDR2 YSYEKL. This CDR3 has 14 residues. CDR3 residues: CASSERTVNYGYTF. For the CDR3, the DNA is TGCGCCAGCAGCGAAAGAACAGTTAACTATGGCTACACCTTC.

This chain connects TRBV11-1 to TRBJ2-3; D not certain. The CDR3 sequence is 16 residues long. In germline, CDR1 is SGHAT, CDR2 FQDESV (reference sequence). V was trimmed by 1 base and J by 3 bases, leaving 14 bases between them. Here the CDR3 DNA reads TGTGCCAGCAGCTTAGAGTATGACCGGGCAACAGATACGCAGTATTTT. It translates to CASSLEYDRATDTQYF.

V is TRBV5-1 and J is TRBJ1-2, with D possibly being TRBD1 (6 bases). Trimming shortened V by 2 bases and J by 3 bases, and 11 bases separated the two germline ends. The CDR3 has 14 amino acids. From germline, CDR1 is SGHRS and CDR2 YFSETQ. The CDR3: CASSLQGKDYGYTF. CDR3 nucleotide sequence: TGCGCCAGCAGCTTACAGGGAAAAGACTATGGCTACACCTTC.

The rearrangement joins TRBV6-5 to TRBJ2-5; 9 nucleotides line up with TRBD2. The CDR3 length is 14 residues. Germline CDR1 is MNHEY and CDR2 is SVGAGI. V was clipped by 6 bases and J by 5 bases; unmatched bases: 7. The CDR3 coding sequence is TGTGCCAGCAGCTTTAGCGGGAGAGGGGAGACCCAGTACTTC. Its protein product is CASSFSGRGETQYF.

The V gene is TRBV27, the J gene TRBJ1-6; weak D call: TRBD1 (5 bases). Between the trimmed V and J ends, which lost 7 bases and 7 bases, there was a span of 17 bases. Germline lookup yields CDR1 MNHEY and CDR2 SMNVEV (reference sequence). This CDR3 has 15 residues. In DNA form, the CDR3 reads TGTGCCAGCACCACCTCCCTGGGGGGGAATTCACCCCTCCACTTT. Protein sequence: CASTTSLGGNSPLHF.

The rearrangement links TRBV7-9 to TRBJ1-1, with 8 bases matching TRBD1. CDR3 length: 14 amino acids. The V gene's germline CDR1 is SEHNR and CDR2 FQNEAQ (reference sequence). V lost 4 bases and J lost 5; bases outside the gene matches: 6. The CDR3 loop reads CASSSPGQVTEAFF. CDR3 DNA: TGTGCCAGCAGCTCACCGGGACAGGTGACTGAAGCTTTCTTT. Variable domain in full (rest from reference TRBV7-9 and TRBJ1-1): DTGVSQNPRHKITKRGQNVTFRCDPISEHNRLYWYRQTLGQGPEFLTYFQNEAQLEKSRLLSDRFSAERPKGSFSTLEIQRTEQGDSAMYLCASSSPGQVTEAFFGQGTRLTVV.

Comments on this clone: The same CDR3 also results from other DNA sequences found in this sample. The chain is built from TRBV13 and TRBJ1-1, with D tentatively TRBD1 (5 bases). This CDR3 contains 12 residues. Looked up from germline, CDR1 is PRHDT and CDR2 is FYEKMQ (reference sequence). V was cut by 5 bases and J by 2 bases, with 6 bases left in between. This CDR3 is CASSTGNTEAFF. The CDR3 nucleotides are TGTGCCAGCAGCACAGGCAACACTGAAGCTTTCTTT.

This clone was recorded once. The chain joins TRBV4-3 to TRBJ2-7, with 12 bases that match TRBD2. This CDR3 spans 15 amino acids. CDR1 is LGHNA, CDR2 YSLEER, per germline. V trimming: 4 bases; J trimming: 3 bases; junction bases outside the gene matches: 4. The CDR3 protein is CASSRLLAGGYEQYF. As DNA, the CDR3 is TGCGCCAGCAGCCGACTACTAGCGGGAGGCTACGAGCAGTACTTC.

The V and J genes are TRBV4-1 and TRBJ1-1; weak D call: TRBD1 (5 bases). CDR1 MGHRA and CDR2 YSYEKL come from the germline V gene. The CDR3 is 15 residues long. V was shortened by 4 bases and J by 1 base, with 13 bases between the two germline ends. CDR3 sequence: CASSPIRVANTEAFF. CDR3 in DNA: TGCGCCAGCAGCCCCATCAGGGTAGCGAACACTGAAGCTTTCTTT.

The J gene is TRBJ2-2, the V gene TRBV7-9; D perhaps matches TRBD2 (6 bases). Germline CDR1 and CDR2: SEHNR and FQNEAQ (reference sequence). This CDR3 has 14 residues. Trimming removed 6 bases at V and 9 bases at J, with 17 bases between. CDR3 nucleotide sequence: TGTGCCAGCAGTCATTCCGGGACTCGTAGGGAGCTGTTTTTT. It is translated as CASSHSGTRRELFF. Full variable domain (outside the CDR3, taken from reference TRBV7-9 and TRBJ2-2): DTGVSQNPRHKITKRGQNVTFRCDPISEHNRLYWYRQTLGQGPEFLTYFQNEAQLEKSRLLSDRFSAERPKGSFSTLEIQRTEQGDSAMYLCASSHSGTRRELFFGEGSRLTVL.

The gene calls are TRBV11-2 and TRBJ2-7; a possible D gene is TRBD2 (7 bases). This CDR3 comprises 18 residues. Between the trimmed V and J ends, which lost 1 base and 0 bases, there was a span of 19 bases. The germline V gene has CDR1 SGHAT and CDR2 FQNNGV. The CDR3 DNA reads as TGTGCCAGCAGCTTAGTAGCGGGCGTGGGGGCAGGCTCCTACGAGCAGTACTTC. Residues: CASSLVAGVGAGSYEQYF.

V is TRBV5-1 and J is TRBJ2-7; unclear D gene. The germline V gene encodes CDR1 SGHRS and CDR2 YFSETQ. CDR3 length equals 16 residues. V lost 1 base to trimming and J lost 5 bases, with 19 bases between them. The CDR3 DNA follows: TGCGCCAGCAGCTTGATTTCAGTGACGGAGTCCAACGAGCAGTACTTC. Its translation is CASSLISVTESNEQYF.

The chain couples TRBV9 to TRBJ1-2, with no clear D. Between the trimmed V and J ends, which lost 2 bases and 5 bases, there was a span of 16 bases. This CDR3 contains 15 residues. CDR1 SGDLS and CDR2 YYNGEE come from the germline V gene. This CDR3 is CASSVSNEVGYGYTF. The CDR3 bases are TGTGCCAGCAGCGTCAGCAATGAAGTGGGTTATGGCTACACCTTC.

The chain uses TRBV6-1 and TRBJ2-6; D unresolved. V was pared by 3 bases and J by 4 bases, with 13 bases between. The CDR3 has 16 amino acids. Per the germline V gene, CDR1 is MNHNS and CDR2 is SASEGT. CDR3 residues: CASSEDGALGANVLTF. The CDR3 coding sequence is TGTGCCAGCAGTGAGGACGGTGCTCTGGGGGCCAACGTCCTGACTTTC.

CDR3 region: CSVDVAGAYNEQFF. DNA of the CDR3: TGCAGCGTTGATGTAGCGGGCGCTTACAATGAGCAGTTCTTC. The chain combines TRBV29-1 with TRBJ2-1; 7 nucleotides line up with TRBD2. CDR1 and CDR2 (germline): SQVTM, ANQGSEA. The length of the CDR3 is 14 residues. The V gene end was trimmed by 3 bases and the J gene end by 4 bases; junction bases not matched to a gene: 6.

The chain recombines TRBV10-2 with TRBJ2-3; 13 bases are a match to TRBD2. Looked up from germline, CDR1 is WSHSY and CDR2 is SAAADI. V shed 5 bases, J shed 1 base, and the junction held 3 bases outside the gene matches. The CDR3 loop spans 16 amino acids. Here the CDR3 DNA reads TGCGCCAGCAGTTTTGGACTAGCGGGGGGCACAGATACGCAGTATTTT. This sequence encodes CASSFGLAGGTDTQYF.

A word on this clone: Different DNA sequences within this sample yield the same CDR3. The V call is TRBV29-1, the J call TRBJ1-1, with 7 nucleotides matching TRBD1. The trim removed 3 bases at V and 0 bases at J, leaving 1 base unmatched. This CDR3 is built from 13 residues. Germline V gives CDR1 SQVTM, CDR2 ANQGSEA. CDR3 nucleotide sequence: TGCAGCGTTGATGGGACAGTGAACACTGAAGCTTTCTTT. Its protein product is CSVDGTVNTEAFF.